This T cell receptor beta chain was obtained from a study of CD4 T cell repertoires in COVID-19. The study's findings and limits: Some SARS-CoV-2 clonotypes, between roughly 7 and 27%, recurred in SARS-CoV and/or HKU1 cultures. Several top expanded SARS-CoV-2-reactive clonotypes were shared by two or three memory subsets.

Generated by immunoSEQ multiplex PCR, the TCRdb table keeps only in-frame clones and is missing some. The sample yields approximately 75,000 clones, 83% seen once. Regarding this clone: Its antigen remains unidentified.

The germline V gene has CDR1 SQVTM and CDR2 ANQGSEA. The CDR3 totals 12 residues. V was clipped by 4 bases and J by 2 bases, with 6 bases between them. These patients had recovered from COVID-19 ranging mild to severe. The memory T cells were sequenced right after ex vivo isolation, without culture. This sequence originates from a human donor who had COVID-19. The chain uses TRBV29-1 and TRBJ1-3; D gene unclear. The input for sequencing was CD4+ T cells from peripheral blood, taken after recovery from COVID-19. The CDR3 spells CSVVKTGNTIYF. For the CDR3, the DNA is TGCAGCGTTGTCAAGACTGGAAACACCATATATTTT.